The text below deals with one TCR beta chain. Its antigen is currently unknown. This specimen comes from a study of graft-versus-host responses after intestinal transplantation. Study-level findings and limits: The study found high graft-versus-host to host-versus-graft clonal ratios in allografts of patients with graft-donor T cell macrochimerism.

The method was immunoSEQ multiplex PCR; TCRdb's version includes in-frame clones alone and lacks a portion of them. The top ten hold approximately 10% of the sample, which has a few thousand clones, 65% to 90% seen once. V gave up 4 bases and J gave up 3 bases; unmatched junction bases: 8. Germline V CDR1 and CDR2: LNHDA, SQIVND (reference sequence). The CDR3 is made up of 17 amino acids. Investigators treated the graft tissue so that it released intraepithelial and lamina propria lymphocytes. The gene calls are TRBV19 and TRBJ2-6, with 8 nucleotides matching TRBD2. This TCR came from a human patient who received an intestinal transplant, so some T cells may come from the graft donor. Sequences were derived from ileum tissue, sampled 156 days after intestinal transplant. The CDR3 loop reads CASSNGRGGSGANVLTF. CDR3 DNA: TGTGCCAGTAGTAACGGTCGGGGGGGGAGTGGGGCCAACGTCCTGACTTTC.